This TCR beta chain was recovered during a study of shared clonotypes between healthy human individuals. Study-level background: Ranging from 18 to 49 in age, donors were a couple of women and a few men.

To note about this clone: The antigen is unknown.

The CDR3 loop spans 16 amino acids. The V end lost 5 bases, the J end lost 0 bases, and 14 bases lay between the germline ends. Germline V lookup: CDR1 SEHNR, CDR2 FQNEAQ (reference sequence). Profiling relied on immunoSEQ multiplex PCR, and the TCRdb table lists in-frame clones only, not all of them. The sample lists roughly 530,000 clones; almost 97% were seen once. Notes on the study in general: Naive CD4 clonotypes were shared across a handful of donors at about 5%. Collection of samples was limited to blood; tissue repertoires likely differ. Though the depth was large, rarefaction showed that sorted-subset sequencing was incomplete.

This rearrangement joins TRBV7-9 to TRBJ2-4; D might be TRBD2 (5 bases). The sample was naive CD4+ T cells sorted from blood. Described subset: CD45RA+ positively selected. This receptor was obtained from a young woman in good health. This chain's CDR3 is CASSPSGVLAKNIQYF. CDR3 nucleotide sequence: TGTGCCAGCAGCCCGTCCGGGGTCCTAGCCAAAAACATTCAGTACTTC.